This passage covers 15 T cell receptor beta chains from one sample sequenced in a study of T cell changes during pregnancy in multiple sclerosis. Data came from immunoSEQ multiplex PCR; TCRdb stores just in-frame clones and leaves some out. Among fewer than 60,000 clones listed, more than 85% were seen once. Sequenced here: peripheral blood, sampled after pregnancy. Receptors were obtained from a female donor in good health, enrolled as a control in a pregnancy study.

This clone was observed a handful of times. The chain recombines TRBV29-1 with TRBJ1-1; TRBD1 matches 8 bases. The V gene's germline CDR1 is SQVTM and CDR2 ANQGSEA. This CDR3 spans 13 amino acids. The ends lost 7 bases at V and 0 bases at J; junction bases unmatched: 4. CDR3 bases: TGCAGCGCGGACAGGGAGGTGAACACTGAAGCTTTCTTT. This translates into CSADREVNTEAFF.

This chain uses TRBV7-2 with TRBJ2-7; 7 nucleotides match TRBD2. J gave up 3 bases and V 5 bases, and 7 bases lay outside the gene matches. The CDR3 totals 14 residues. Looked up from germline, CDR1 is SGHTA and CDR2 is FQGNSA. This CDR3 reads CASSPGAGVYEQYF. CDR3 sequence (DNA): TGTGCCAGCAGCCCGGGCGCGGGGGTCTACGAGCAGTACTTC. The full variable domain, its missing parts supplied by reference TRBV7-2 and TRBJ2-7, is GAGVSQSPSNKVTEKGKDVELRCDPISGHTALYWYRQSLGQGLEFLIYFQGNSAPDKSGLPSDRFSAERTGGSVSTLTIQRTQQEDSAVYLCASSPGAGVYEQYFGPGTRLTVT.

The chain couples TRBV18 to TRBJ2-2; 8 nucleotides line up with TRBD2. J lost 4 bases, V lost 4 bases, and 2 bases had no gene match. This CDR3 spans 14 amino acids. Per germline, CDR1 KGHSH and CDR2 LQKENI. The CDR3 loop is CASSLGTSTGELFF. The CDR3 region has the DNA TGTGCCAGCTCACTCGGGACTAGCACCGGGGAGCTGTTTTTT. Using reference TRBV18 and TRBJ2-2 for the parts outside the CDR3, the full variable domain is NAGVMQNPRHLVRRRGQEARLRCSPMKGHSHVYWYRQLPEEGLKFMVYLQKENIIDESGMPKERFSAEFPKEGPSILRIQQVVRGDSAAYFCASSLGTSTGELFFGEGSRLTVL.

V gene TRBV18 combines with J gene TRBJ2-7; D perhaps matches TRBD1 (5 bases). V shed 2 bases and J shed 5 bases, with 10 bases lying between them. Per germline, CDR1 KGHSH and CDR2 LQKENI. The CDR3 contains 13 residues. The CDR3 loop is CASSPVSGHEQYF. In DNA form, the CDR3 reads TGTGCCAGCTCACCAGTATCAGGGCACGAGCAGTACTTC.

The gene calls are TRBV19 and TRBJ2-7, with TRBD1 identical over 7 bases. Losses at the gene ends were 6 bases for V and 3 bases for J; bases not matched to a gene: 8. CDR3 size: 14 residues. Germline V gene sequence: CDR1 LNHDA, CDR2 SQIVND (reference sequence). The CDR3 DNA reads as TGTGCCAGTAGCCCCAAGGCAGGGGGCTACGAGCAGTACTTC. Its translation is CASSPKAGGYEQYF.

The chain combines TRBV5-4 with TRBJ2-2; 8 bases match TRBD2. The CDR3 covers 17 residues. J lost 4 bases, V lost 4 bases, and 12 bases had no gene match. The V gene's germline CDR1 is SGHNT and CDR2 YYREEE (reference sequence). Here the CDR3 reads CASSPRVGGGSTGELFF. For the CDR3, the DNA is TGTGCCAGCAGCCCAAGGGTCGGGGGGGGCAGCACCGGGGAGCTGTTTTTT. The full variable domain, rest sourced from reference TRBV5-4 and TRBJ2-2, is ETGVTQSPTHLIKTRGQQVTLRCSSQSGHNTVSWYQQALGQGPQFIFQYYREEENGRGNFPPRFSGLQFPNYSSELNVNALELDDSALYLCASSPRVGGGSTGELFFGEGSRLTVL.

The chain has TRBV25-1 and TRBJ2-5; D is perhaps TRBD1 (6 bases). Germline assignment: CDR1 MGHDK and CDR2 SYGVNS. V lost 2 bases and J 5 bases, leaving 15 bases between the germline ends. There are 15 residues in the CDR3. The CDR3 loop is CASSEAGDFRETQYF. The CDR3 nucleotides are TGTGCCAGCAGTGAAGCAGGGGATTTCCGGGAGACCCAGTACTTC.

The gene calls are TRBV4-1 and TRBJ2-1, with D perhaps TRBD1 (5 bases). CDR3 length equals 14 residues. CDR1 and CDR2 from the germline V gene are MGHRA and YSYEKL. V lost 2 bases and J 8 bases, leaving 13 bases between the germline ends. DNA for the CDR3: TGCGCCAGCAGCCAACTGACAGAAATCTATGAGCAGTTCTTC. This codes for CASSQLTEIYEQFF.

The chain combines TRBV19 with TRBJ1-4, with D possibly TRBD1 on 5 matching bases. Germline-derived CDR1 and CDR2 are LNHDA and SQIVND (reference sequence). The CDR3 spans 15 residues. Deletions cut 6 bases from V and 11 bases from J, with 22 bases between. The chain's CDR3 is CASSFSGGDGPKLFF. In DNA, the CDR3 is TGTGCCAGTAGCTTCTCTGGGGGGGACGGACCGAAACTGTTTTTT.

Here the CDR3 DNA reads TGTGCCACAGGGGGAACGGGACAAGAGACCCAGTACTTC. Translation: CATGGTGQETQYF. This chain joins TRBV6-1 and TRBJ2-5; 7 bases fit TRBD1. In germline, CDR1 is MNHNS, CDR2 SASEGT. This CDR3 is built from 13 residues. V lost 10 bases to trimming and J lost 2 bases; unmatched junction nucleotides: 7.

The chain links TRBV19 to TRBJ1-2; 9 nucleotides match TRBD1. CDR3 length: 16 residues. V lost 1 base and J lost 5; bases outside the gene matches: 8. Germline CDR1 LNHDA, CDR2 SQIVND (reference sequence). The CDR3 nucleotides are TGTGCCAGTAGTATAGCCGGGACAGGGCCCCCTTATGGCTACACCTTC. Protein product: CASSIAGTGPPYGYTF.

The chain is built from TRBV5-8 and TRBJ2-5, with a possible D match to TRBD1 (6 bases). Germline loops: CDR1 SGHTS, CDR2 YDEGEE. Deletions cut 5 bases from V and 4 bases from J, with 18 bases between. The CDR3 loop spans 15 amino acids. CDR3 in amino acids: CASSSVQGRGETQYF. The CDR3 nucleotides are TGTGCCAGCAGTTCTGTACAGGGTCGGGGAGAGACCCAGTACTTC. Full variable domain (missing parts from reference TRBV5-8 and TRBJ2-5): EAGVTQSPTHLIKTRGQQATLRCSPISGHTSVYWYQQALGLGLQFLLWYDEGEERNRGNFPPRFSGRQFPNYSSELNVNALELEDSALYLCASSSVQGRGETQYFGPGTRLLVL.

The genes are TRBV5-4 and TRBJ1-3; TRBD1 agrees at 9 bases. CDR3 length: 15 amino acids. Germline CDR1 is SGHNT and CDR2 is YYREEE (reference sequence). With V trimmed by 0 bases and J by 4 bases, 2 bases remained unmatched. CDR3 sequence reads: CASSLAGTGGNTIYF. The CDR3 nucleotides are TGTGCCAGCAGCTTGGCGGGGACAGGGGGAAACACCATATATTTT.

The chain couples TRBV7-2 to TRBJ2-3; perhaps TRBD1 as D (5 bases). CDR3 length equals 13 residues. Germline CDR1 reads SGHTA; CDR2 reads FQGNSA. V dropped 1 base and J dropped 5 bases, with 7 bases sitting between them. The chain's CDR3 is CASSLEGVDTQYF. The CDR3 DNA sequence: TGTGCCAGCAGCTTAGAAGGGGTAGATACGCAGTATTTT.

J is TRBJ1-5 and V is TRBV7-2; 11 nucleotides agree with TRBD1. The J segment lost 7 bases and the V segment lost 5 bases, leaving 7 bases of the junction unmatched. Germline CDR1 SGHTA, CDR2 FQGNSA. The CDR3 length is 15 residues. For the CDR3, the DNA is TGTGCCAGCAGCATCGGGACAGGGGGGCAGCAGCCCCAGCATTTT. It codes for CASSIGTGGQQPQHF.